The text below deals with one T cell receptor beta chain. The antigen remains unidentified. This record belongs to a study of CD8+ T cells in alopecia areata. Findings and caveats of the study: TCR sharing was clearer in mice than between patients, perhaps partly owing to patient HLA diversity.

The CDR3 extends over 12 amino acids. V was shortened by 0 bases and J by 6 bases, with 6 bases between the two germline ends. Germline CDR1 SGHRS, CDR2 YFSETQ. The treatment: oral pan-JAK inhibitor, 5-10 mg twice daily. CD4+ and CD8+ T cells were sorted from PBMCs. Following RNA extraction, reverse transcription yielded cDNA that acted as the sequencing template. Repertoires were generated with immunoSEQ multiplex PCR, while TCRdb's copy carries only in-frame clones and drops some. The table lists 170,000 or so clones, under 60% of them singletons. Sample: CD8+ T cells sorted from blood, taken at week 24, from a patient treated with tofacitinib. This clonotype was obtained from a human donor with alopecia areata. The chain couples TRBV5-1 to TRBJ1-2; possibly TRBD1 for D (5 bases). DNA for the CDR3: TGCGCCAGCAGCTTGGCCAGGGATGGCTACACCTTC. It translates to CASSLARDGYTF.